These 14 T cell receptor beta chains originate from one sample sequenced in a study of T cell responses to AZD1222 COVID-19 vaccine. Using immunoSEQ multiplex PCR, the repertoire was profiled, and TCRdb retains in-frame clones only, with some absent. Of about 180,000 clones listed, nearly 95% are singletons. The source material was peripheral blood, sampled 28 days after the second AZD1222 dose. These receptors were taken from an adult who received the AZD1222 COVID-19 vaccine.

This rearrangement joins TRBV3-1 (or the pseudogene TRBV3-2) to TRBJ2-7; tentatively, D is TRBD1 or TRBD2 (5 bases each). The CDR3 length is 15 residues. The V end lost 0 bases, the J end lost 1 base, and 10 bases lay between the germline ends. The germline gives CDR1 LGHDT, CDR2 YNNKEL (reference sequence). The CDR3 DNA reads TGTGCCAGCAGCCAAGATTGGGGGAGTTCCTACGAGCAGTACTTC. It encodes CASSQDWGSSYEQYF.

CDR3 nucleotide sequence: TGTGCCAGCAGCCAGGGGTTTAGCTCCTACGAGCAGTACTTC. Its protein is CASSQGFSSYEQYF. The chain links TRBV7-7 to TRBJ2-7, with D perhaps TRBD1 (6 bases). Germline V gene data show CDR1 as SSHAT and CDR2 as FNYEAQ (reference sequence). CDR3 size: 14 residues. Trimming stripped 5 bases from V and 0 bases from J, with 11 bases between. The entire variable domain, with the rest obtained from reference TRBV7-7 and TRBJ2-7, is as follows: GAGVSQSPRYKVTKRGQDVTLRCDPISSHATLYWYQQALGQGPEFLTYFNYEAQPDKSGLPSDRFSAERPEGSISTLTIQRTEQRDSAMYRCASSQGFSSYEQYFGPGTRLTVT.

The V and J genes are TRBV4-2 and TRBJ2-7, with D tentatively TRBD1 (5 bases). The germline V and J ends were trimmed by 1 base and 1 base, with 11 bases remaining between them. Germline CDR1 LGHNA, CDR2 YNFKEQ. The CDR3 length is 15 residues. CDR3 coding DNA: TGTGCCAGCAGCCAAGTGGAAGGACAATCCTACGAGCAGTACTTC. This codes for CASSQVEGQSYEQYF.

The V gene is TRBV18, the J gene TRBJ1-3; D might be TRBD1 (5 bases). V lost 2 bases to trimming and J lost 0 bases, with 8 bases between them. The CDR3 sequence is 15 residues long. In germline, CDR1 is KGHSH, CDR2 LQKENI. CDR3 residues: CASSPTGISGNTIYF. CDR3 DNA: TGTGCCAGCTCACCAACAGGAATCTCTGGAAACACCATATATTTT.

J is TRBJ2-5 and V is TRBV7-2, with 14 bases aligning to TRBD2. The germline V gene has CDR1 SGHTA and CDR2 FQGNSA. The CDR3 sequence is 16 residues long. Unmatched junction bases numbered 3, after V lost 3 bases and J lost 3 bases. CDR3 in DNA: TGTGCCAGCAGCTTGACTAGCGGGGGGGCCAAAGAGACCCAGTACTTC. It encodes CASSLTSGGAKETQYF.

The chain joins TRBV18 to TRBJ2-1; no clear D. Germline V gene lookup returns CDR1 KGHSH and CDR2 LQKENI. V was trimmed by 1 base and J by 8 bases, leaving 12 bases between them. The CDR3 spans 14 residues. CDR3 sequence reads: CASSPLYSGDEQFF. As DNA, the CDR3 is TGTGCCAGCTCACCACTGTACTCCGGCGATGAGCAGTTCTTC.

V is TRBV19 and J is TRBJ1-1, with unresolved D. Trimming stripped 7 bases from V and 3 bases from J, with 18 bases between. Looked up from germline, CDR1 is LNHDA and CDR2 is SQIVND (reference sequence). CDR3 length: 15 residues. The CDR3 loop reads CASTRYWTVDTEAFF. The CDR3, as DNA: TGTGCCAGTACCAGATATTGGACTGTGGACACTGAAGCTTTCTTT.

The chain joins TRBV7-8 to TRBJ1-1; D remains unclear. Germline V gene lookup returns CDR1 SGHVS and CDR2 FQNEAQ. V was clipped by 1 base and J by 4 bases, with 10 bases between them. The CDR3 consists of 14 residues. The CDR3: CASSLVAAITEAFF. CDR3 sequence (DNA): TGTGCCAGCAGCTTAGTAGCAGCTATCACTGAAGCTTTCTTT.

The chain couples TRBV24-1 to TRBJ2-2, with D perhaps TRBD1 (6 bases). V lost 5 bases, J lost 6 bases, and 27 bases lay in between. The CDR3 spans 19 residues. Germline values: CDR1 KGHDR, CDR2 SFDVKD. Written as DNA, the CDR3 is TGTGCCACCAGTGCTCTACCGGGACGACTCCTAGGGGGACCCGGGGAGCTGTTTTTT. Its translation is CATSALPGRLLGGPGELFF.

The chain couples TRBV11-2 to TRBJ1-5; D call uncertain. The CDR3 has 16 residues. V was pared by 4 bases and J by 2 bases, with 15 bases between. Germline CDR1 reads SGHAT; CDR2 reads FQNNGV. CDR3 coding DNA: TGTGCCAGCAGCTCCTCAGACGGGTACGGCAATCAGCCCCAGCATTTT. It translates to CASSSSDGYGNQPQHF.

V is TRBV6-1 and J is TRBJ1-3; the D is unclear. CDR1 and CDR2 (germline): MNHNS, SASEGT. The CDR3 is 20 amino acids. Trimming stripped 1 base from V and 0 bases from J, with 22 bases between. In DNA form, the CDR3 reads TGTGCCAGCAGTGAAGGCCCTGCGGGTGGACGGGATCACTCTGGAAACACCATATATTTT. Amino acid sequence: CASSEGPAGGRDHSGNTIYF.

The chain combines TRBV5-1 with TRBJ1-2, with a weak D call TRBD1 (6 bases). Deletions cut 4 bases from V and 6 bases from J, with 16 bases between. CDR3 length: 14 residues. Looked up from germline, CDR1 is SGHRS and CDR2 is YFSETQ. The CDR3 DNA follows: TGCGCCAGCAGCCCCCAGAGCAGGGGAGATGGCTACACCTTC. Its translation: CASSPQSRGDGYTF.

This clone has only one observation. The CDR3 DNA reads as TGTGCCAGCAGCCAAACAGGGGACCCCTATAATTCACCCCTCCACTTT. This sequence encodes CASSQTGDPYNSPLHF. The chain joins TRBV4-2 to TRBJ1-6; 7 nucleotides line up with TRBD1. V dropped 2 bases and J dropped 2; count of bases not matched to a gene: 3. Germline assignment: CDR1 LGHNA and CDR2 YNFKEQ. The CDR3 is 16 residues long.

J is TRBJ2-2 and V is TRBV5-1; 8 bases fit TRBD1. V lost 4 bases to trimming and J lost 6 bases; unmatched junction nucleotides: 5. CDR3 length equals 14 residues. CDR1 and CDR2 (germline): SGHRS, YFSETQ. CDR3 amino acids: CASSRDRGAGELFF. The DNA for the CDR3 is TGCGCCAGCAGCAGAGACAGGGGCGCCGGGGAGCTGTTTTTT.